This T cell receptor beta chain was obtained from a study of blood T cell repertoires in COVID-19. Overall study: The United States, Italy and Spain were the sources of the acute and convalescent COVID-19 samples.

Original processing methods: Scientists estimated how many nucleated cells there were by amplifying reference gene primers. TCRdb keeps only in-frame clones here, not all; method: immunoSEQ multiplex PCR. For V, J and clone size, that table is used; D and trimming come from the DNA. The table shows under 400,000 clones, with 90% occurring only once. V lost 0 bases and J 2 bases, leaving 11 bases between the germline ends. The germline V gene encodes CDR1 KGHSH and CDR2 LQKENI. This CDR3 contains 16 residues. The sequenced sample was peripheral blood. The source is a man aged 18 to 29 with active or convalescent COVID-19. J is TRBJ1-3 and V is TRBV18; TRBD1 might be the D (6 bases). CDR3 sequence: CASSPPDRSPGNTIYF. CDR3 DNA: TGTGCCAGCTCACCACCAGACAGGTCTCCTGGAAACACCATATATTTT.